The entry below describes one T cell receptor beta chain. What it binds is not known. J lost 3 bases, V lost 5 bases, and 10 bases had no gene match. The CDR3 extends over 17 amino acids. Germline-derived CDR1 and CDR2 are SGHTA and FQGNSA. This record belongs to a study of cytomegalovirus exposure and HLA in healthy donors. Study at large: Of some 410 genotyped donors, 81% grouped in the Caucasian-associated ancestry cluster.

It was with 60 Vbeta and 13 Jbeta primers that the PCR ran. The data were produced by immunoSEQ multiplex PCR, yet TCRdb's version contains in-frame clones alone and is incomplete. The sample comprises tens of thousands of clones, around 67% of which are singletons, and around a fifth rests with the top ten. Study conclusions and caveats: In a later analysis, 17,000 or so TCR beta sequences were associated with HLA alleles at 0.05 false discovery rate. The study recorded 164 TCR beta chains that were cytomegalovirus-associated.

The rearrangement links TRBV7-2 to TRBJ2-6; 7 positions match TRBD2. Material: PBMCs. This clonotype was obtained from a woman in her 50s in good health and CMV-seropositive. CDR3 residues: CASSGGGVYGGANVLTF. The CDR3 region has the DNA TGTGCCAGCAGCGGGGGAGGGGTGTATGGTGGGGCCAACGTCCTGACTTTC.